These 8 T cell receptor beta chains were all obtained from the same sample, sequenced in a study of blood T cell repertoires in COVID-19. TCRdb keeps only in-frame clones here, not all; method: immunoSEQ multiplex PCR. The sample yields about 190,000 clones, 82% seen once. The sequenced sample consisted of PBMCs or T cells enriched from blood (not recorded which). The receptors stem from an older woman with acute COVID-19.

This rearrangement joins TRBV10-3 to TRBJ1-2, with 8 bases identical to TRBD1. Per germline, CDR1 ENHRY and CDR2 SYGVKD. Trimming removed 8 bases from V and 8 bases from J; junction bases left unmatched: 10. The CDR3 covers 13 residues. The CDR3 region is CAIGGSGGSGYTF. DNA of the CDR3: TGTGCCATCGGAGGATCAGGGGGCAGCGGCTACACCTTC.

The chain recombines TRBV3-1 (or the pseudogene TRBV3-2) with TRBJ1-3, with 8 bases identical to TRBD1. Germline values: CDR1 LGHDT, CDR2 YNNKEL (reference sequence). This CDR3 is built from 16 residues. Trimming removed 0 bases from V and 3 bases from J; junction bases left unmatched: 4. In DNA form, the CDR3 reads TGTGCCAGCAGCCAAGACCAGGGGGCGTTTGGAAACACCATATATTTT. Its protein product is CASSQDQGAFGNTIYF.

This chain connects TRBV19 to TRBJ1-5; D not certain. Deletions cut 3 bases from V and 5 bases from J, with 14 bases between. This CDR3 is 15 amino acids long. In germline, CDR1 is LNHDA, CDR2 SQIVND (reference sequence). DNA of the CDR3: TGTGCCAGTAGTATCGAGGAAGAGTTATATCAGCCCCAGCATTTT. Translated: CASSIEEELYQPQHF.

The CDR3: CASSSGSTTGELFF. The CDR3 nucleotides read TGCGCCAGCAGCTCCGGGTCGACCACCGGGGAGCTGTTTTTT. The chain has TRBV5-1 and TRBJ2-2; no clear D gene. This CDR3 is 14 amino acids long. V was cut by 3 bases and J by 4 bases, with 10 bases left in between. Germline V gives CDR1 SGHRS, CDR2 YFSETQ.

This clone has more than one count but fewer than ten. This sequence joins TRBV11-2 and TRBJ1-2; D gene uncertain. V lost 5 bases and J lost 4, with 8 bases in between. CDR3 length equals 12 residues. Germline CDR1 reads SGHAT; CDR2 reads FQNNGV. The CDR3 protein is CASSLRSYGYTF. The CDR3 DNA follows: TGTGCCAGCAGCCTTCGGAGCTATGGCTACACCTTC.

The genes are TRBV19 and TRBJ2-1, with D possibly being TRBD1 (6 bases). Trimming removed 5 bases from V and 3 bases from J, with 17 bases in between. The CDR3 sequence is 16 residues long. Germline V lookup: CDR1 LNHDA, CDR2 SQIVND (reference sequence). This CDR3 is CASSPAQGYNYNEQFF. The CDR3 coding sequence is TGTGCCAGTAGTCCCGCCCAGGGGTATAACTACAATGAGCAGTTCTTC.

This chain joins TRBV27 and TRBJ1-5; D gene uncertain. The CDR3 runs to 15 residues. Per germline, CDR1 MNHEY and CDR2 SMNVEV (reference sequence). Trimming cost V 3 bases and J 6 bases, with 15 bases left between them. CDR3 nucleotide sequence: TGTGCCAGCAGTTTTCGAGGGAGAGACGGTCAGCCCCAGCATTTT. It is translated as CASSFRGRDGQPQHF.

The chain uses TRBV7-9 and TRBJ1-2; TRBD1 might be the D (6 bases). Germline V CDR1 and CDR2: SEHNR, FQNEAQ (reference sequence). This CDR3 spans 13 amino acids. V was cut by 6 bases and J by 4 bases, with 12 bases left in between. The DNA for the CDR3 is TGTGCCAGCAGTTCGGCGGGGGCCTATGGCTACACCTTC. Its translation: CASSSAGAYGYTF.